This T cell receptor beta chain emerged from a study of early T cells in non-severe SARS-CoV-2 infection. Germline V CDR1 and CDR2: LGHNA, YSLEER. The germline V and J ends were trimmed by 0 bases and 3 bases, with 12 bases remaining between them. The CDR3 is 15 amino acids. This clonotype was counted at least ten times. As part of library construction, unique molecular identifiers were attached to individual cDNA molecules. Via MiXCR, TCRdb re-called the 5' RACE reads, giving one row per CDR3 protein. Among 70,000 to 95,000 distinct CDR3 sequences listed, 11% were seen once. The V and J genes are TRBV4-3 and TRBJ2-7; the D is unclear. Material: whole blood. This receptor was taken from an adult who was a healthcare worker with PCR-confirmed SARS-CoV-2 infection or an uninfected control (not recorded which). CDR3 DNA sequence: TGCGCCAGCAGCCAAGATAGGAAAGGTTTCTACGAGCAGTACTTC. Translating gives CASSQDRKGFYEQYF.